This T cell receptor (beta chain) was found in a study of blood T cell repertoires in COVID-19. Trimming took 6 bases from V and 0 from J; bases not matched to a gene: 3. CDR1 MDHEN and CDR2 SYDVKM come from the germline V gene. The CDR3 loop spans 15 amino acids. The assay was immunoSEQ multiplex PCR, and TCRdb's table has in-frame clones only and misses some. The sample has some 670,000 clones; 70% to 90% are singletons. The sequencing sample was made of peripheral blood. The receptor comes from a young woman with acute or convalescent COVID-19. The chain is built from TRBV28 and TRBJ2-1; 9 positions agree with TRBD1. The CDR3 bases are TGTGCCAGCAGCCCGACAGGGGGCTCCTACAATGAGCAGTTCTTC. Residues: CASSPTGGSYNEQFF.